The clone carrying this T cell receptor beta chain has more than one count but fewer than ten. Its specificity is unknown. Time point defined: newly diagnosed GD, antithyroid drugs for less than 3 months. Extracted PBMC RNA gave rise to the TCR library. This entry comes from a study of regulatory T cells in long-lasting Graves disease. Study results and caveats: Preferential use of TRBV28, TRBJ1-2 and TRBJ2-5 was seen in persistent disease. Sample size, which was small, may have reduced accuracy.

With iRepertoire HTBI primers and Arm-PCR of CDR3 regions, TCR beta libraries were built. TCRdb passed the multiplex PCR reads through MiXCR, listing each CDR3 protein once. The data hold roughly 410,000 distinct CDR3 sequences, with 15% observed a single time. CDR3 length: 15 residues. Germline CDR1 KGHDR, CDR2 SFDVKD. The trim removed 4 bases at V and 2 bases at J, leaving 5 bases unmatched. This sample also belongs to another study, concerning T cells in Graves' hyperthyroidism and ophthalmopathy.

This sequence originates from a woman aged 40 to 50 with Graves disease. This specimen consisted of peripheral blood mononuclear cells (PBMCs), obtained at new diagnosis, from a patient treated with antithyroid drugs. V gene TRBV24-1 combines with J gene TRBJ2-3; TRBD2 matches 7 bases. In nucleotides, the CDR3 is TGTGCCACCAGTGACCGGCGGGAGTACACAGATACGCAGTATTTT. This sequence encodes CATSDRREYTDTQYF.